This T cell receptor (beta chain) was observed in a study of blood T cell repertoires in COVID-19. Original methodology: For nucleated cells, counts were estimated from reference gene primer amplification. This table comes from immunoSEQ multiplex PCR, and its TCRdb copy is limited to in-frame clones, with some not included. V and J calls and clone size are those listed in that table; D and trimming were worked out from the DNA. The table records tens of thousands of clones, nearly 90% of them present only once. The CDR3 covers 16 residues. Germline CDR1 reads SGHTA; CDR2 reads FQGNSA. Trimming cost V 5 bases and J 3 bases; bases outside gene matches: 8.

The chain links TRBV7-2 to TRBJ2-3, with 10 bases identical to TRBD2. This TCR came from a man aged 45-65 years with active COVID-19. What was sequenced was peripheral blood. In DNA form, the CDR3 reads TGTGCCAGCAGCCGGCGGGCTAGCGGGAGAACAGATACGCAGTATTTT. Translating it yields CASSRRASGRTDTQYF.